This T cell receptor beta chain was sequenced during a study of radiation and T cells in renal cell carcinoma. In its sample, this clone was seen once. Its antigen is currently unknown. The junction departs from germline at one end; a sequencing error may be responsible. The same CDR3 is also encoded by other DNA sequences in this sample. The germline V gene encodes CDR1 SGHDT and CDR2 YYEEEE. The CDR3 extends over 16 amino acids. As for time point: baseline pretreatment blood. The treatment was: 15 Gy SBRT to primary tumor, nephrectomy 4 weeks later. Blood was sampled at baseline, 2 weeks and 4 weeks after SBRT. Clear cell pathology was present in this patient's renal cell carcinoma. Overall study findings and caveats: Baseline intratumoral clonotype presence is unknown without pretreatment biopsies.

The data were produced by immunoSEQ multiplex PCR, yet TCRdb's version contains in-frame clones alone and is incomplete. This sample has tens of thousands of clones; 82% occur once, and the top ten carry 5% to 7.5%. The V call is TRBV5-6, the J call TRBJ2-4; unclear D gene. The sequenced sample was blood, obtained from a patient whose treatment included radiotherapy and nephrectomy. The sequence was obtained from a man aged 55 to 69 with renal cell carcinoma. Here the CDR3 DNA reads TGTGCCAGCAGCTTAGTAAGTCGTACAGCCAAAAACATTCAGTATTTC. This gives the protein CASSLVSRTAKNIQYF.